Presented here are 10 T cell receptor beta chains from one specimen sequenced in a study of blood T cell repertoires in COVID-19. Profiling relied on immunoSEQ multiplex PCR, and the TCRdb table lists in-frame clones only, not all of them. In the table there are around 220,000 clones, roughly 90% of which are singletons. Specimen: PBMCs or T cells enriched from blood (not recorded which). These TCRs come from a young woman with acute COVID-19.

V is TRBV6-1 and J is TRBJ1-5, with 9 bases aligning to TRBD1. V shed 3 bases, J shed 10 bases, and the junction held 10 bases outside the gene matches. Germline assignment: CDR1 MNHNS and CDR2 SASEGT. The CDR3 consists of 15 residues. CDR3 coding DNA: TGTGCCAGCAGTGAGTTCCCGGGACAGGGTCTTCCCCAGCATTTT. This translates into CASSEFPGQGLPQHF.

The chain carries TRBV19 and TRBJ2-1; TRBD2 agrees at 8 bases. CDR3 size: 16 residues. V trimming: 2 bases; J trimming: 7 bases; junction bases outside the gene matches: 10. Per the germline V gene, CDR1 is LNHDA and CDR2 is SQIVND (reference sequence). This CDR3 is CASSIIGASGPNEQFF. Here the CDR3 DNA reads TGTGCCAGTAGTATAATTGGGGCTAGCGGGCCTAATGAGCAGTTCTTC. The full variable domain, its missing parts supplied by reference TRBV19 and TRBJ2-1, is DGGITQSPKYLFRKEGQNVTLSCEQNLNHDAMYWYRQDPGQGLRLIYYSQIVNDFQKGDIAEGYSVSREKKESFPLTVTSAQKNPTAFYLCASSIIGASGPNEQFFGPGTRLTVL.

The chain joins TRBV6-5 to TRBJ1-1; 7 bases line up with TRBD1. V was clipped by 0 bases and J by 3 bases; unmatched bases: 4. This CDR3 region has 15 residues. The germline V gene has CDR1 MNHEY and CDR2 SVGAGI. The CDR3 DNA is TGTGCCAGCAGTTACTCGTGGACAGGTTACACTGAAGCTTTCTTT. It specifies CASSYSWTGYTEAFF.

The rearrangement links TRBV20-1 to TRBJ2-5; the D is unclear. Germline values: CDR1 DFQATT, CDR2 SNEGSKA (reference sequence). The CDR3 sequence is 12 residues long. V was pared by 3 bases and J by 2 bases, with 7 bases between. In nucleotides, the CDR3 is TGCAGTGCTAGTAGAACTCAAGAGACCCAGTACTTC. Translation gives CSASRTQETQYF.

The chain employs TRBV5-6 and TRBJ1-1, with D possibly TRBD1 on 6 matching bases. Between the trimmed V and J ends, which lost 4 bases and 2 bases, there was a span of 12 bases. The CDR3 covers 14 residues. CDR1 and CDR2 from the germline V gene are SGHDT and YYEEEE. CDR3 region: CASSVSGHNTEAFF. The CDR3 nucleotides read TGTGCCAGCAGCGTATCGGGACACAACACTGAAGCTTTCTTT. Full variable domain (rest looked up from reference TRBV5-6 and TRBJ1-1): DAGVTQSPTHLIKTRGQQVTLRCSPKSGHDTVSWYQQALGQGPQFIFQYYEEEERQRGNFPDRFSGHQFPNYSSELNVNALLLGDSALYLCASSVSGHNTEAFFGQGTRLTVV.

In its sample, this clone was seen a few times. The gene calls are TRBV6-5 and TRBJ1-4, with 8 bases identical to TRBD1. Germline values: CDR1 MNHEY, CDR2 SVGAGI. The CDR3 spans 14 residues. The CDR3 reads CATISTGGNEKLFF. The CDR3 region has the DNA TGTGCTACAATTTCAACAGGGGGTAATGAAAAACTGTTTTTT.

This clone appeared once. The chain has TRBV19 and TRBJ2-7; D is unresolved. The CDR3 is 16 amino acids. The V gene's germline CDR1 is LNHDA and CDR2 SQIVND (reference sequence). V was shortened by 3 bases and J by 1 base, with 16 bases between the two germline ends. The CDR3 loop reads CASSIQRNWNSYEQYF. CDR3 coding DNA: TGTGCCAGTAGTATCCAGCGCAACTGGAATTCCTACGAGCAGTACTTC.

The chain combines TRBV19 with TRBJ2-1; D is perhaps TRBD1 (6 bases). The CDR3 length is 15 residues. Trimming shortened V by 5 bases and J by 0 bases, and 11 bases separated the two germline ends. In germline, CDR1 is LNHDA, CDR2 SQIVND (reference sequence). Here the CDR3 reads CASSVTGSSYNEQFF. CDR3 nucleotides: TGTGCCAGTAGTGTGACAGGCAGCTCCTACAATGAGCAGTTCTTC.

The gene calls are TRBV28 and TRBJ1-4; 8 bases fit TRBD1. Trimming took 6 bases from V and 2 from J; bases not matched to a gene: 8. Per the germline V gene, CDR1 is MDHEN and CDR2 is SYDVKM. The CDR3 loop spans 16 amino acids. The CDR3 bases are TGTGCCAGCAGCCTACGGCAGGGGGCGACTAATGAAAAACTGTTTTTT. Its translation is CASSLRQGATNEKLFF.

This sequence joins TRBV19 and TRBJ2-2; the match to TRBD1 covers 9 bases. Germline values: CDR1 LNHDA, CDR2 SQIVND (reference sequence). The CDR3 sequence is 15 residues long. Trimming took 6 bases from V and 4 from J; bases not matched to a gene: 6. In DNA form, the CDR3 reads TGTGCCAGTAGGAACCGGGACAGGGTCACCGGGGAGCTGTTTTTT. It yields the protein CASRNRDRVTGELFF.